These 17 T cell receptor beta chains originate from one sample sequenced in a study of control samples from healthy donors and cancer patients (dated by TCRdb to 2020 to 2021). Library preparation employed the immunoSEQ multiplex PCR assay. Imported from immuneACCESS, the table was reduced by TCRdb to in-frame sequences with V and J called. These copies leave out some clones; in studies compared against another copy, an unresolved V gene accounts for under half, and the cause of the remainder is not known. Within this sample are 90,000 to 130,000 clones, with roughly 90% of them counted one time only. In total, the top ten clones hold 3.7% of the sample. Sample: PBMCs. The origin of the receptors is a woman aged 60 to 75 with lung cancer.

Here the CDR3 DNA reads TGTGCCAGCAGTCTACTCACCAGCTACGAGCAGTACTTC. Encoded protein: CASSLLTSYEQYF. V is TRBV6-6 and J is TRBJ2-7; D is uncertain. With 5 bases removed from V and 3 bases from J, the gap between germline ends came to 11 bases. The CDR3 runs to 13 residues. In germline, CDR1 is MNHNY, CDR2 SVGAGI (reference sequence).

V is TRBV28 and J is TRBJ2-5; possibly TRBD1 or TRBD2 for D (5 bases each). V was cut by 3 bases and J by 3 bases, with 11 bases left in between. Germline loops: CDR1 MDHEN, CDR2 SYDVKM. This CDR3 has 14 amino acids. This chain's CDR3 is CASSFAGTKETQYF. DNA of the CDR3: TGTGCCAGCAGTTTTGCAGGGACCAAAGAGACCCAGTACTTC.

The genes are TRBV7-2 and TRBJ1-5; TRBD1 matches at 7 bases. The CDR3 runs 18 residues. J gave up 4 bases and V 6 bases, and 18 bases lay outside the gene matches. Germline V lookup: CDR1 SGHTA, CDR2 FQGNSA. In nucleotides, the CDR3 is TGTGCCAGCAGTCCTAGGGAGGGGGCACCCGGCTGGAATCAGCCCCAGCATTTT. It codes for CASSPREGAPGWNQPQHF.

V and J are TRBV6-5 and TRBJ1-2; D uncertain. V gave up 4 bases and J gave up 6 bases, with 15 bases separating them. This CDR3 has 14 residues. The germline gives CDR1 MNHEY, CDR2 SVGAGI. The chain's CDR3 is CASSSASTSNGYTF. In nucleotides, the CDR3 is TGTGCCAGCAGTTCGGCAAGCACGTCAAATGGCTACACCTTC.

CDR3 nucleotides: TGTGCCAGCAGCCAGGGGACACTTAGTATTTTGAACACTGAAGCTTTCTTT. Protein product: CASSQGTLSILNTEAFF. The V call is TRBV7-9, the J call TRBJ1-1; a possible D gene is TRBD1 (6 bases). V was shortened by 5 bases and J by 0 bases, with 19 bases between the two germline ends. Germline V lookup: CDR1 SEHNR, CDR2 FQNEAQ (reference sequence). The CDR3 is made up of 17 amino acids.

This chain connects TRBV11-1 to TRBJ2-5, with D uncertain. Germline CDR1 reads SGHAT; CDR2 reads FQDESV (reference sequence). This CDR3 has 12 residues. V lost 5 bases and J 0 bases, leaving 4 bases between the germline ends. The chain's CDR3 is CASSRDQETQYF. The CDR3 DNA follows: TGTGCCAGCAGCAGGGACCAAGAGACCCAGTACTTC.

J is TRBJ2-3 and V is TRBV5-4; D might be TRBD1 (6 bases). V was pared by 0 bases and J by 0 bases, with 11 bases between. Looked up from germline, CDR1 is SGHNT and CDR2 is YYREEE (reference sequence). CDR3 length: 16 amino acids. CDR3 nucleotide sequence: TGTGCCAGCAGCTTGGATGTGGGGGCCAGCACAGATACGCAGTATTTT. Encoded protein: CASSLDVGASTDTQYF.

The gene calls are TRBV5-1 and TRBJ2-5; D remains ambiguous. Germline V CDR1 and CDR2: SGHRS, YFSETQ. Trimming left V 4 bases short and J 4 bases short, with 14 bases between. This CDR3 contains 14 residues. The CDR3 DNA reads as TGCGCCAGCAGCGAGATAGGGTCCCCAGAGACCCAGTACTTC. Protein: CASSEIGSPETQYF.

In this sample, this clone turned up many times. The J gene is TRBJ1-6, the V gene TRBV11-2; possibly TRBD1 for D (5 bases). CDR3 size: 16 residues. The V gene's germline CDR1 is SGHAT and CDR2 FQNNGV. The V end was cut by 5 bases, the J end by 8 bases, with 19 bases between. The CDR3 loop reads CASSPFSGGGDSPLHF. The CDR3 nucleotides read TGTGCCAGCAGCCCCTTCTCGGGCGGGGGGGATTCACCCCTCCACTTT.

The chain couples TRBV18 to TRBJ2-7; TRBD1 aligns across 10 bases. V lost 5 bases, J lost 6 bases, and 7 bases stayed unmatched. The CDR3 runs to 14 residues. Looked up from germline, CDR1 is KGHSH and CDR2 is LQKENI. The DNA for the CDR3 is TGTGCCAGCTCATCGGGACAGGGGATAGGCGAGCAGTACTTC. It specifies CASSSGQGIGEQYF.

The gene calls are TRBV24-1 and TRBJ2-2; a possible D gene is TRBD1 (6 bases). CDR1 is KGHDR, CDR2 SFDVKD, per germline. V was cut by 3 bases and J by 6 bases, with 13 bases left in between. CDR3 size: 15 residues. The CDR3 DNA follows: TGTGCCACCAGTGATAACAGGGCTCGTGCCGGGGAGCTGTTTTTT. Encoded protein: CATSDNRARAGELFF.

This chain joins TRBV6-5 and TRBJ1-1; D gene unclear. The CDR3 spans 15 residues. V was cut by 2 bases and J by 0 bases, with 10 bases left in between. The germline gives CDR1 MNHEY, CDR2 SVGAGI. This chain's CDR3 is CASSYSTLMNTEAFF. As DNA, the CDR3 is TGTGCCAGCAGTTACAGTACCCTTATGAACACTGAAGCTTTCTTT.

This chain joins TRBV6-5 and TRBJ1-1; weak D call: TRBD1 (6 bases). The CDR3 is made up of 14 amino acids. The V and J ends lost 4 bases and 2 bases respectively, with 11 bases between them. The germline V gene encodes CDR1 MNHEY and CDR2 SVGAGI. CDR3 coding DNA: TGTGCCAGCAGTTTCCTACAGGGAAACACTGAAGCTTTCTTT. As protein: CASSFLQGNTEAFF.

This chain's CDR3 is CASSPGTAPGELFF. CDR3 nucleotides: TGTGCCAGCAGCCCTGGGACCGCCCCCGGGGAGCTGTTTTTT. The V call is TRBV3-1 (or the pseudogene TRBV3-2), the J call TRBJ2-2, with D possibly being TRBD1 or TRBD2 (5 bases each). The ends were cut back, 4 bases at V and 6 bases at J, with 12 bases in the middle. The germline V gene has CDR1 LGHDT and CDR2 YNNKEL (reference sequence). This CDR3 comprises 14 residues.

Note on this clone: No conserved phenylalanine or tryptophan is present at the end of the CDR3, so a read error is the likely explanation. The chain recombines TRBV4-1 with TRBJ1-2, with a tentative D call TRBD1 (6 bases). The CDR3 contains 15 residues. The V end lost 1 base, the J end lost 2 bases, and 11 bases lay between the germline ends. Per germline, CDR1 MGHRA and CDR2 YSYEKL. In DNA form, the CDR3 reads TGCGCCAGCAGCCAAGGTACAGGGACGAACTATGGCTACACCCTC. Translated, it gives CASSQGTGTNYGYTL.

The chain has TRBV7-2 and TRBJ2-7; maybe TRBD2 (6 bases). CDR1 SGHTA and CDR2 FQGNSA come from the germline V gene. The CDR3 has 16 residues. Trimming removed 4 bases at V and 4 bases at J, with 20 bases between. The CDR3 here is CASSSYHLEGRYEQYF. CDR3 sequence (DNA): TGTGCCAGCAGCTCCTACCACCTGGAGGGGCGATACGAGCAGTACTTC.

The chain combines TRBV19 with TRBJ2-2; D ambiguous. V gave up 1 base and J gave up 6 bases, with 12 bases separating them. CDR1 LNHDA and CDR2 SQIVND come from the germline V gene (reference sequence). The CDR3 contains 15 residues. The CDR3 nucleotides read TGTGCCAGTAGTATAGGTCGGCTAGTCCCCGGGGAGCTGTTTTTT. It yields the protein CASSIGRLVPGELFF.